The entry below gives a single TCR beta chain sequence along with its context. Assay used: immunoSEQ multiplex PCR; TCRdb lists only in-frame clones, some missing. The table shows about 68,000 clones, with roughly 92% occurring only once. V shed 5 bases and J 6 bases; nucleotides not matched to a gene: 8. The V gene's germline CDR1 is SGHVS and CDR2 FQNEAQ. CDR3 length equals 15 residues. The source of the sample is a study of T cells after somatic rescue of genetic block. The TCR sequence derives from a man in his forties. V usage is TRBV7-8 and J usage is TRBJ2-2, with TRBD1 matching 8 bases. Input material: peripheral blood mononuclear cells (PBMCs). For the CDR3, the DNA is TGTGCCAGCAGCCCGAGGACAGGGTGGGCCGGGGAGCTGTTTTTT. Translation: CASSPRTGWAGELFF.